The entry below describes one T cell receptor (beta chain). Its antigen is unidentified. Every isolated RNA sample was fully reverse transcribed, so sequencing captured expressed TCRB transcripts. The table came from immunoSEQ multiplex PCR; TCRdb's copy has only in-frame clones and leaves some out. In the table there are 600,000 or so clones, around 12% of which are singletons. The sample belongs to a study of beta chain features in type 1 diabetes. For the study at large: Age, gender and cell yields were similar between patients and healthy donors. Across all samples, around 98 million sorted cells were examined. General study points: Within each of all four CD4+ subsets, Type 1 diabetes patients had TCRB CDR3s that were moderately but significantly shorter. Lower insertion and higher deletion counts appeared at VDJ junctions in type 1 diabetes patients.

V was cut by 1 base and J by 4 bases, with 2 bases left in between. CDR1 is SGHVS and CDR2 is FNYEAQ in the germline V gene. This CDR3 comprises 11 residues. The source material was naive CD4+ T cells from blood. V gene TRBV7-6 combines with J gene TRBJ2-7, with D hard to call. This TCR was recovered from a man aged 30-40 years with type 1 diabetes. The CDR3 DNA follows: TGTGCCAGCAGCTTAGATTACGAGCAGTACTTC. Its translation is CASSLDYEQYF.